What follows are 22 T cell receptor beta chains derived from one specimen sequenced in a study of OX40 agonist ivuxolimab in advanced cancers. The table came from immunoSEQ multiplex PCR; TCRdb's copy has only in-frame clones and leaves some out. In the table there are under 70,000 clones, 86% of which are singletons. The material was CD4+ or CD8+ T cells sorted from blood, obtained in a trial of the OX40 agonist ivuxolimab. These receptors were collected from an adult with an advanced solid tumor such as melanoma, head and neck, liver or kidney cancer.

The chain recombines TRBV18 with TRBJ2-3, with TRBD1 identical over 7 bases. The CDR3 spans 15 residues. V gave up 0 bases and J gave up 2 bases; unmatched junction bases: 2. Germline lookup yields CDR1 KGHSH and CDR2 LQKENI. The CDR3 region is CASSPPGTATDTQYF. CDR3 DNA: TGTGCCAGCTCACCACCAGGGACAGCCACAGATACGCAGTATTTT.

J is TRBJ2-7 and V is TRBV6-1, with D maybe TRBD2 (6 bases). Trimming removed 8 bases from V and 4 bases from J, with 12 bases in between. The CDR3 runs 12 residues. CDR1 MNHNS and CDR2 SASEGT come from the germline V gene. As DNA, the CDR3 is TGTGCCAGCGGGAGGATGGGATACGAGCAGTACTTC. Translation gives CASGRMGYEQYF.

V and J are TRBV4-3 and TRBJ2-1; possibly TRBD2 for D (6 bases). The V end was cut by 5 bases, the J end by 15 bases, with 20 bases between. Germline CDR1 LGHNA, CDR2 YSLEER. The CDR3 covers 13 residues. CDR3 sequence reads: CASSSRDSRFRFF. CDR3 DNA: TGCGCCAGCAGCTCGAGGGACTCAAGATTTAGGTTCTTC.

This rearrangement joins TRBV28 to TRBJ1-1, with 7 bases identical to TRBD1. Germline V gene data show CDR1 as MDHEN and CDR2 as SYDVKM. With 3 bases clipped from V and 3 bases from J, the junction kept 13 bases outside the gene matches. The CDR3 has 17 amino acids. As DNA, the CDR3 is TGTGCCAGCAGTTTTTCGGGACAGCGGGGGTCTGACACTGAAGCTTTCTTT. Its translation is CASSFSGQRGSDTEAFF.

The rearrangement uses TRBV28 and TRBJ1-4, with 7 bases lining up with TRBD1. The trim removed 6 bases at V and 4 bases at J, leaving 11 bases unmatched. Germline CDR1 and CDR2: MDHEN and SYDVKM. The length of the CDR3 is 16 residues. The CDR3 reads CASSPLGQLLNEKLFF. In DNA, the CDR3 is TGTGCCAGCAGCCCGTTGGGACAGCTTCTTAATGAAAAACTGTTTTTT.

The gene calls are TRBV14 and TRBJ2-5; the D is unclear. The CDR3 has 15 amino acids. The V gene lost 1 base and the J gene lost 5 bases, with 14 bases spanning the gap. Germline V CDR1 and CDR2: SGHDN, FVKESK. The CDR3 sequence: CASSQVWSSLETQYF. CDR3 DNA: TGTGCCAGCAGCCAAGTGTGGAGTAGCCTCGAGACCCAGTACTTC.

The rearrangement joins TRBV28 to TRBJ1-1, with 7 bases that match TRBD1. CDR1 is MDHEN and CDR2 is SYDVKM in the germline V gene. This CDR3 region has 14 residues. With 2 bases clipped from V and 5 bases from J, the junction kept 5 bases outside the gene matches. CDR3 sequence: CASSLQGGLTEAFF. For the CDR3, the DNA is TGTGCCAGCAGTTTACAGGGGGGTTTAACTGAAGCTTTCTTT.

DNA of the CDR3: TGTGCCAGCAGCCAAATTGGGGCTAGAAACGAGCAGTACTTC. This sequence encodes CASSQIGARNEQYF. The chain recombines TRBV7-2 with TRBJ2-7, with a tentative D call TRBD1 (5 bases). This CDR3 spans 14 amino acids. Looked up from germline, CDR1 is SGHTA and CDR2 is FQGNSA. V was clipped by 5 bases and J by 5 bases, with 16 bases between them.

CDR3 nucleotides: TGTGCCAGCAGTTACCTCGCGGAAGAGACCCAGTACTTC. As protein: CASSYLAEETQYF. The chain carries TRBV6-5 and TRBJ2-5; D is unresolved. V was trimmed by 2 bases and J by 3 bases, leaving 7 bases between them. From germline, CDR1 is MNHEY and CDR2 SVGAGI. This CDR3 region has 13 residues.

The rearrangement uses TRBV14 and TRBJ2-1; no clear D gene. Germline V gene data show CDR1 as SGHDN and CDR2 as FVKESK. The CDR3 is 15 residues long. The V end lost 3 bases, the J end lost 8 bases, and 17 bases lay between the germline ends. CDR3 nucleotide sequence: TGTGCCAGCAGCCAGGTGTTGGGTCGTTACGATGAGCAGTTCTTC. Translated, it gives CASSQVLGRYDEQFF.

This clone was counted a single time. This sequence joins TRBV28 and TRBJ2-7; D is perhaps TRBD2 (5 bases). Germline loops: CDR1 MDHEN, CDR2 SYDVKM. V dropped 6 bases and J dropped 2 bases, with 17 bases sitting between them. The CDR3 has 15 amino acids. CDR3 DNA: TGTGCCAGCAGCCGCGGCCTCTTGGAGGCCTACGAGCAGTACTTC. Amino acid sequence: CASSRGLLEAYEQYF.

This chain joins TRBV5-4 and TRBJ2-5; TRBD2 aligns across 12 bases. Per the germline V gene, CDR1 is SGHNT and CDR2 is YYREEE (reference sequence). CDR3 length: 18 amino acids. V trimming: 0 bases; J trimming: 4 bases; junction bases outside the gene matches: 10. In DNA form, the CDR3 reads TGTGCCAGCAGCTTGGCCTTACTAGCGGGAGGAAAAGTAGAGACCCAGTACTTC. Its protein product is CASSLALLAGGKVETQYF.

The V gene is TRBV28, the J gene TRBJ1-5; TRBD1 is a possible D gene (6 bases). Trimming cost V 3 bases and J 2 bases, with 11 bases left between them. From germline, CDR1 is MDHEN and CDR2 SYDVKM. CDR3 length equals 15 residues. This CDR3 reads CASSFYREGNQPQHF. In nucleotides, the CDR3 is TGTGCCAGCAGTTTTTACAGGGAGGGCAATCAGCCCCAGCATTTT.

V is TRBV14 and J is TRBJ2-2; D not certain. V lost 3 bases to trimming and J lost 5 bases, with 19 bases between them. This CDR3 region has 17 residues. Germline values: CDR1 SGHDN, CDR2 FVKESK. The CDR3 bases are TGTGCCAGCAGCCAGAAACGTCGCGGTGTGGGTACCGGGGAGCTGTTTTTT. It specifies CASSQKRRGVGTGELFF.

Only one count was recorded for this clone. The gene calls are TRBV7-9 and TRBJ1-4; unclear D gene. The V end lost 3 bases, the J end lost 8 bases, and 10 bases lay between the germline ends. Germline CDR1 SEHNR, CDR2 FQNEAQ (reference sequence). The CDR3 runs to 13 residues. CDR3 region: CASSFWPEEKLFF. The CDR3 DNA sequence: TGTGCCAGCAGCTTTTGGCCGGAAGAAAAACTGTTTTTT.

This chain joins TRBV20-1 and TRBJ1-2; D not resolved. Trimming shortened V by 5 bases and J by 2 bases, and 6 bases separated the two germline ends. The CDR3 sequence is 11 residues long. Germline V gene lookup returns CDR1 DFQATT and CDR2 SNEGSKA (reference sequence). CDR3 in DNA: TGCAGTGCTCAAGCAAACTATGGCTACACCTTC. It specifies CSAQANYGYTF.

The V and J genes are TRBV6-1 and TRBJ2-7; 11 nucleotides match TRBD2. This CDR3 is built from 13 residues. J lost 7 bases, V lost 6 bases, and 5 bases had no gene match. Germline CDR1 is MNHNS and CDR2 is SASEGT. The DNA of the CDR3 is TGTGCCAGCAGGTTAGCGGGAGGGGATGAGCAGTACTTC. It is translated as CASRLAGGDEQYF.

V gene TRBV25-1 combines with J gene TRBJ2-3; tentatively, D is TRBD2 (6 bases). V lost 6 bases to trimming and J lost 8 bases, with 9 bases between them. This CDR3 spans 11 amino acids. Germline V gives CDR1 MGHDK, CDR2 SYGVNS. CDR3 protein: CASRQEGTQYF. The CDR3 nucleotides are TGTGCCAGCAGACAGGAGGGTACGCAGTATTTT.

This clone was picked up a small number of times. V gene TRBV5-1 combines with J gene TRBJ2-1; 10 bases agree with TRBD2. J lost 9 bases, V lost 0 bases, and 9 bases had no gene match. This CDR3 contains 16 residues. From germline, CDR1 is SGHRS and CDR2 YFSETQ. The CDR3 DNA reads as TGCGCCAGCAGCTTGGTGGCTAGCGGGAGCAACAGTGAGCAGTTCTTC. Translation: CASSLVASGSNSEQFF.

V usage is TRBV6-5 and J usage is TRBJ2-7, with 7 bases fitting TRBD2. The ends lost 2 bases at V and 2 bases at J; junction bases unmatched: 9. Germline values: CDR1 MNHEY, CDR2 SVGAGI. This CDR3 comprises 16 residues. The CDR3 sequence: CASSYPAREGTYEQYF. The CDR3 DNA reads as TGTGCCAGCAGTTACCCCGCTAGGGAGGGGACCTACGAGCAGTACTTC.

The J gene is TRBJ2-3, the V gene TRBV29-1; possible D gene TRBD1, 7 bases. Trimming shortened V by 7 bases and J by 4 bases, and 18 bases separated the two germline ends. The CDR3 is 14 residues long. The germline V gene has CDR1 SQVTM and CDR2 ANQGSEA. The CDR3 here is CSAKGGGWADTQYF. DNA of the CDR3: TGCAGCGCTAAAGGAGGGGGCTGGGCAGATACGCAGTATTTT.

V usage is TRBV18 and J usage is TRBJ1-1; D not resolved. CDR3 length: 14 residues. The ends were cut back, 3 bases at V and 4 bases at J, with 12 bases in the middle. Germline V gene lookup returns CDR1 KGHSH and CDR2 LQKENI. CDR3 loop: CASSPQETITEAFF. The CDR3 nucleotides read TGTGCCAGCTCACCCCAAGAGACAATCACTGAAGCTTTCTTT.